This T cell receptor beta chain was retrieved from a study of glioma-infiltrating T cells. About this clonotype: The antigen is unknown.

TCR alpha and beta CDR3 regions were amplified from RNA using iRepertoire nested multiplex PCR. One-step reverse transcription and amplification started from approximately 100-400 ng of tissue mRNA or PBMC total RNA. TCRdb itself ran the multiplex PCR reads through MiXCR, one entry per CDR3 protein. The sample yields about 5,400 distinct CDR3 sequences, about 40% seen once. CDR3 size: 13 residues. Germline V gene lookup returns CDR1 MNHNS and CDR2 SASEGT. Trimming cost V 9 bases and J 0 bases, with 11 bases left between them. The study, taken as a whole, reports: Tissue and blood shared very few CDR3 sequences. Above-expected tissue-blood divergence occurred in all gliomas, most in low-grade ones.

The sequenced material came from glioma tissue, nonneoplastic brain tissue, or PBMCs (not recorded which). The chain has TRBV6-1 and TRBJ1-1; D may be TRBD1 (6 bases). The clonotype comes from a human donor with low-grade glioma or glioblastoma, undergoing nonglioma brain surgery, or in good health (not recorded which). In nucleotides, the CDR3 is TGTGCCAGGAGGGACAACTTGAACACTGAAGCTTTCTTT. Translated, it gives CARRDNLNTEAFF.